A selection of T cell receptor beta chains follows, all from one sample in a study of T cell clonotyping in hematopoietic cell transplantation. The assay was immunoSEQ multiplex PCR, and TCRdb's table has in-frame clones only and misses some. Of approximately 25,000 clones listed, about 94% are singletons. What was sequenced was peripheral blood mononuclear cells. The receptors were sampled from a man aged 50 or older in good health. Some clones in this sample may be carry-over from other donors' samples. The CDR3 runs from the conserved cysteine through the conserved F or W. D genes are given only for firm matches. Not all rows give a size; the values are once, few, many and, for expanded clones, a class.

V gene	D gene	clone size	J gene	CDR3 protein	CDR3 DNA
TRBV6-6	.	.	TRBJ2-3	CASIQGTDTQYF	TGTGCCAGCATTCAGGGAACAGATACGCAGTATTTT
TRBV29-1	.	.	TRBJ1-2	CSVEPGARGYTF	TGCAGCGTTGAGCCAGGGGCTAGGGGCTACACCTTC
TRBV7-2	.	.	TRBJ1-2	CASPLKVYGYTF	TGTGCCAGTCCCCTGAAGGTCTATGGCTACACCTTC
TRBV9	.	.	TRBJ2-3	CASTKGVGASTDTQYF	TGTGCCAGCACCAAGGGTGTAGGGGCCAGCACAGATACGCAGTATTTT
TRBV19	TRBD1	.	TRBJ1-5	CASSISTGGHQPQHF	TGTGCCAGTAGTATATCCACAGGGGGACATCAGCCCCAGCATTTT
TRBV6-6	TRBD1	.	TRBJ1-2	CASRGQGSDYGYTF	TGTGCCAGCAGGGGACAGGGGAGCGACTATGGCTACACCTTC
TRBV14	TRBD1	.	TRBJ1-2	CASSQPSGQGRRYGYTF	TGTGCCAGCAGCCAACCTTCCGGACAGGGGCGAAGGTATGGCTACACCTTC
TRBV28	.	.	TRBJ1-5	CAAQFWNQPQHF	TGTGCCGCTCAGTTCTGGAATCAGCCCCAGCATTTT
TRBV29-1	TRBD1	.	TRBJ1-1	CSVETITGTVGTEAFF	TGCAGCGTTGAAACTATAACCGGGACAGTGGGCACTGAAGCTTTCTTT
TRBV6-6	.	.	TRBJ2-7	CASTLDGSYEQYF	TGTGCCAGCACTCTAGACGGCTCCTACGAGCAGTACTTC
TRBV7-2	.	.	TRBJ2-2	CASRPPGLGGTGELFF	TGTGCCAGCAGGCCTCCAGGGCTGGGGGGCACCGGGGAGCTGTTTTTT
TRBV14	.	.	TRBJ1-1	CASSRGMNTEAFF	TGTGCCAGCTCACGAGGCATGAACACTGAAGCTTTCTTT
TRBV7-9	.	.	TRBJ1-2	CASSLEVSPGGYTF	TGTGCCAGCAGCTTAGAAGTCTCCCCAGGGGGCTACACCTTC
TRBV5-1	.	.	TRBJ2-3	CASSLYHSDTQYF	TGCGCCAGCAGCTTGTATCATTCAGATACGCAGTATTTT
TRBV9	TRBD1	.	TRBJ2-5	CASSAGTGRETQYF	TGTGCCAGCAGCGCTGGGACAGGGAGAGAGACCCAGTACTTC
TRBV27	.	.	TRBJ1-5	CASSQREWQPQHF	TGTGCCAGCAGCCAAAGGGAGTGGCAGCCCCAGCATTTT
TRBV10-3	.	once	TRBJ1-5	CAISVGSDQPQHF	TGTGCCATCAGTGTGGGATCAGACCAGCCCCAGCATTTT
TRBV5-1	.	once	TRBJ1-5	CASSLDPNVSNQPQHF	TGCGCCAGCAGCTTGGACCCCAATGTGAGCAATCAGCCCCAGCATTTT
TRBV7-8	.	.	TRBJ2-7	CASSLTDPSYEQYF	TGTGCCAGCAGCTTAACGGACCCATCCTACGAGCAGTACTTC
TRBV7-2	.	.	TRBJ1-2	CASSETRPRGGYTF	TGTGCCAGCAGCGAGACCCGGCCCCGCGGTGGCTACACCTTC
TRBV6-5	.	once	TRBJ2-3	CASRTQGWGTDTQYF	TGTGCCAGCAGGACACAGGGTTGGGGTACAGATACGCAGTATTTT
TRBV5-4	.	.	TRBJ1-2	CASSLGQQSNYGYTF	TGTGCCAGCAGCTTGGGGCAGCAGTCTAACTATGGCTACACCTTC
TRBV6-5	TRBD1	.	TRBJ1-6	CASSYTTGGNSPLHF	TGTGCCAGCAGTTACACGACAGGGGGTAATTCACCCCTCCACTTT
TRBV4-3	TRBD1	.	TRBJ1-5	CASSETGNQPQHF	TGCGCCAGCAGCGAGACAGGGAATCAGCCCCAGCATTTT
TRBV14	TRBD2	.	TRBJ2-1	CASRRGAPYNEQFF	TGTGCCAGCAGGCGGGGGGCCCCCTACAATGAGCAGTTCTTC
TRBV6-6	TRBD1	.	TRBJ2-3	CASSMTGGTDTQYF	TGTGCCAGCAGTATGACAGGGGGCACAGATACGCAGTATTTT
TRBV28	TRBD1	.	TRBJ2-1	CASSPPGQGFSNEQFF	TGTGCCAGCAGTCCGCCGGGACAGGGTTTCTCAAATGAGCAGTTCTTC
TRBV6-1	.	.	TRBJ1-5	CASSEFQGSNQPQHF	TGTGCCAGCAGTGAATTTCAGGGAAGCAATCAGCCCCAGCATTTT
TRBV18	.	.	TRBJ1-4	CASSPGRNEKLFF	TGTGCCAGCTCACCAGGGCGAAATGAAAAACTGTTTTTT
TRBV4-3	.	.	TRBJ1-5	CASSRDRLGNQPQHF	TGCGCCAGCAGCCGAGACAGGTTGGGCAATCAGCCCCAGCATTTT
TRBV19	TRBD2	.	TRBJ2-5	CASRLAGETQYF	TGTGCCAGCCGACTAGCGGGGGAGACCCAGTACTTC
TRBV28	.	.	TRBJ1-2	CASSFFDGSSSPGYTF	TGTGCCAGCAGTTTTTTTGACGGCAGCTCCTCTCCCGGCTACACCTTC
TRBV11-2	.	.	TRBJ1-3	CASSPPPSGNTIYF	TGTGCCAGCAGCCCCCCTCCGTCTGGAAACACCATATATTTT
TRBV12-5	.	.	TRBJ1-2	CASGFPERGGGYTF	TGTGCTAGTGGTTTCCCCGAGAGGGGTGGTGGCTACACCTTC
TRBV29-1	TRBD2	.	TRBJ2-7	CSGGGYREQYF	TGCAGCGGCGGGGGGTACCGCGAGCAGTACTTC
TRBV19	.	.	TRBJ1-5	CASSRALQQPQHF	TGTGCCAGTAGTAGGGCCCTCCAGCAGCCCCAGCATTTT
TRBV4-3	TRBD1	.	TRBJ1-2	CASSQRTDRVGGYTF	TGCGCCAGCAGCCAAAGGACGGACAGGGTGGGTGGCTACACCTTC
TRBV10-1	.	.	TRBJ2-5	CASSSRQTASETQYF	TGCGCCAGCAGTTCGCGACAGACCGCCTCGGAGACCCAGTACTTC
TRBV4-1	.	.	TRBJ1-2	CASSQDHFSVLYGYTF	TGCGCCAGCAGCCAAGATCATTTTTCAGTACTCTATGGCTACACCTTC
TRBV5-1	TRBD2	.	TRBJ2-1	CASSYLAGVNNEQFF	TGCGCCAGCAGCTATCTAGCGGGGGTTAACAATGAGCAGTTCTTC
TRBV29-1	.	.	TRBJ2-5	CSVGGTGGETQYF	TGCAGCGTTGGTGGGACCGGGGGAGAGACCCAGTACTTC
TRBV4-3	.	.	TRBJ1-2	CASSQEGTGSIFGYTF	TGCGCCAGCAGCCAGGAGGGAACAGGGTCCATCTTTGGCTACACCTTC